Listed below are T cell receptor beta chains from one sample, sequenced in a study of cytomegalovirus exposure and HLA in healthy donors. Using immunoSEQ multiplex PCR, the repertoire was profiled, and TCRdb retains in-frame clones only, with some absent. The sample lists a few hundred thousand clones, under 90% occurring once. Sequencing used PBMCs. The receptor source for this set is a girl aged 2 to 9 in good health and CMV-seronegative. CDR3s include the opening cysteine and the closing phenylalanine or tryptophan. Each record gives: clone size, J gene, CDR3 length, V gene, CDR3 protein. The size of a clone is reported for some rows only, either as once, few or many, or as a class for expanded clones.

>-|TRBJ1-2|13|TRBV5-8
CASVPGQKDGYTF
>-|TRBJ2-5|18|TRBV5-8
CASSSPLGLAGAQETQYF
>-|TRBJ2-2|14|TRBV6-5
CASSYSVPAGELFF
>few|TRBJ2-1|15|TRBV25-1
CASSTTGGVSDEQFF
>-|TRBJ2-3|18|TRBV11-1
CASSLALFAGGSTDTQYF
>-|TRBJ2-1|13|TRBV28
CATVADSYNEQFF
>-|TRBJ1-2|16|TRBV15
CATSRDLSGASMGYTF
>-|TRBJ1-3|16|TRBV6-1
CASSGGRRSSGNTIYF
>-|TRBJ1-3|16|TRBV7-9
CAGDRGQGFAGNTIYF
>-|TRBJ1-2|15|TRBV6-5
CASSYPRAPIYGYTF
>-|TRBJ2-7|12|TRBV6-5
CASRRGAYEQYF
>-|TRBJ2-3|12|TRBV2
CASTGTRATQYF
>-|TRBJ2-3|16|TRBV12-5
CASGLATSYRTDTQYF
>-|TRBJ1-2|13|TRBV28
CASSLGREASYTF
>-|TRBJ1-1|15|TRBV7-9
CASSLDSGVNTEAFF
>-|TRBJ2-1|15|TRBV7-2
CASSLGSPRGNEQFF
>-|TRBJ2-1|15|TRBV5-4
CASSSPGGVYNEQFF
>few|TRBJ2-7|14|TRBV30
CAWTGTGAEYEQYF
>-|TRBJ1-2|13|TRBV28
CATTTGVRGVRTF
>-|TRBJ2-7|14|TRBV5-6
CASSLVTSSYEQYF
>-|TRBJ1-4|13|TRBV28
CASSPPIRGKLFF
>-|TRBJ1-2|12|TRBV30
CARSWTAYGYTF
>-|TRBJ1-2|14|TRBV30
CAWSRDRGIYGYTF
>-|TRBJ1-1|17|TRBV5-1
CASSLRDRGLRGTEAFF
>-|TRBJ1-1|16|TRBV11-2
CASSPPGWGVGTEAFF
>-|TRBJ2-1|11|TRBV28
CASSLGSKQFF
>-|TRBJ1-3|15|TRBV6-5
CASSYREGGGNTIYF
>-|TRBJ2-2|18|TRBV7-7
CASSRGLAGTTNTGELFF
>-|TRBJ2-1|12|TRBV9
CASSGLYAEQFF
>-|TRBJ2-5|17|TRBV4-2
CASSQGSAGVIIETQYF
>few|TRBJ2-7|15|TRBV7-2
CASSLRGAGRYEQYF
>-|TRBJ2-1|15|TRBV4-1
CASRLRDRGPHEQFF
>-|TRBJ1-1|16|TRBV6-5
CASSYFFGTANTEAFF
>once|TRBJ2-7|17|TRBV7-2
CASSLDSATGGYYEQYF
>-|TRBJ1-5|13|TRBV5-1
CASSVTGNQPQHF
>once|TRBJ1-2|15|TRBV11-2
CASSLAGQGPYGYTF
>-|TRBJ2-1|15|TRBV27
CASSFFQRERNEQFF
>-|TRBJ1-3|20|TRBV30
CARTSGTGVGREDSGNTIYF
>-|TRBJ2-1|12|TRBV9
CASSVVTGEQFF
>-|TRBJ2-3|16|TRBV7-3
CASSSGTSGWADTQYF
>-|TRBJ1-5|16|TRBV7-9
CSSSSNRERGNQPQHF
>-|TRBJ2-2|13|TRBV29-1
CSADRARTGELFF
>-|TRBJ1-3|17|TRBV2
CASSENQFGTGGNTIYF
>few|TRBJ1-3|15|TRBV7-6
CASSDAPGSGNTIYF
>-|TRBJ2-7|16|TRBV28
CASSLSGGSSPYEQYF
>few|TRBJ2-5|12|TRBV28
CASTRPPETQYF